A selection of T cell receptor beta chains follows, all from one sample in a study of T cells in Graves' hyperthyroidism and ophthalmopathy. TCRdb recomputed calls from the multiplex PCR reads with MiXCR, one row per CDR3 protein. The sample holds 330,000 or so distinct CDR3 sequences; approximately 18% are singletons and the top ten take about 14%. Sequenced material: blood. The receptors here all came from a woman in her thirties or forties with Graves' ophthalmopathy. The CDR3 runs from the conserved cysteine through the conserved F or W. The D gene is left open where the match is weak. Size values are once, few and many counts, or a class for expanded clones, and some rows have none.

clone size: many; V gene: TRBV19; J gene: TRBJ2-4; D gene: -; CDR3 DNA: TGTGCCAGTAGTGTCGGACTAGCCAAAAACATTCAGTACTTC; CDR3 protein: CASSVGLAKNIQYF
clone size: -; V gene: TRBV12-3/TRBV12-4; J gene: TRBJ2-5; D gene: -; CDR3 DNA: TGTGCCAGCAGTGACTCGTCAGAGACCCAGTACTTC; CDR3 protein: CASSDSSETQYF
clone size: many; V gene: TRBV5-1; J gene: TRBJ1-1; D gene: -; CDR3 DNA: TGCGCCAGCAGCTTAGACCAAGCCACTGAAGCTTTCTTT; CDR3 protein: CASSLDQATEAFF
clone size: many; V gene: TRBV11-2; J gene: TRBJ2-1; D gene: -; CDR3 DNA: TGTGCCAGCAGCGGATACGCCTCCTACAATGAGCAGTTCTTC; CDR3 protein: CASSGYASYNEQFF
clone size: many; V gene: TRBV6-2/TRBV6-3; J gene: TRBJ1-5; D gene: -; CDR3 DNA: TGTGCCAGCAGTTACTCGGGGAGGGCTAATCAGCCCCAGCATTTT; CDR3 protein: CASSYSGRANQPQHF
clone size: few; V gene: TRBV12-5; J gene: TRBJ1-2; D gene: -; CDR3 DNA: TGTGCTAGTGGCCCCGTTGACACGGACGGTAGCTATGGCTACATCTTC; CDR3 protein: CASGPVDTDGSYGYIF
clone size: many; V gene: TRBV2; J gene: TRBJ2-5; D gene: TRBD1; CDR3 DNA: TGTGCCAGCAGTGGGACAGGGAAGGGGACCCAGTACTTC; CDR3 protein: CASSGTGKGTQYF
clone size: many; V gene: TRBV14; J gene: TRBJ1-6; D gene: -; CDR3 DNA: TGTGCCAGCAGCCGGGCCGATTCACCCCTCCACTTT; CDR3 protein: CASSRADSPLHF
clone size: few; V gene: TRBV2; J gene: TRBJ2-3; D gene: -; CDR3 DNA: TGTGCCAGCAGTGAAGTATGGGGAACGCAGTATTTT; CDR3 protein: CASSEVWGTQYF
clone size: many; V gene: TRBV10-3; J gene: TRBJ1-3; D gene: -; CDR3 DNA: TGTGCCATCAGTGTTGGGGGAAACACCATATATTTT; CDR3 protein: CAISVGGNTIYF
clone size: -; V gene: TRBV7-9; J gene: TRBJ1-2; D gene: -; CDR3 DNA: TGTGTCAGCAGCCCATCGGACGGAGGAAACTATGGCTACACCTTC; CDR3 protein: CVSSPSDGGNYGYTF
clone size: many; V gene: TRBV4-3; J gene: TRBJ1-2; D gene: -; CDR3 DNA: TGCGCCAGCAGCCCTATCGGAGAATCGTCCTTCGGCTACACCTTC; CDR3 protein: CASSPIGESSFGYTF
clone size: few; V gene: TRBV14; J gene: TRBJ1-1; D gene: -; CDR3 DNA: TGTGCCAGCAGCCAGGGACCGGACCCTGAAGCTTTCTTT; CDR3 protein: CASSQGPDPEAFF
clone size: few; V gene: TRBV7-2; J gene: TRBJ2-7; D gene: TRBD2; CDR3 DNA: TGTGCCAGCAGCTTAGGGACTAGCGGGCTTTACGAGCAGTACTTC; CDR3 protein: CASSLGTSGLYEQYF
clone size: many; V gene: TRBV30; J gene: TRBJ2-7; D gene: TRBD2; CDR3 DNA: TGTGCCTGGAGTGTGGGACGGGAGGGCTACGAGCAGTACTTC; CDR3 protein: CAWSVGREGYEQYF
clone size: -; V gene: TRBV10-3; J gene: TRBJ2-7; D gene: -; CDR3 DNA: TGTGCCATCAGTGGGTCGTCCAGTACCTACGAGCAGTACTTC; CDR3 protein: CAISGSSSTYEQYF
clone size: many; V gene: TRBV11-1; J gene: TRBJ1-1; D gene: TRBD1; CDR3 DNA: TGTGCCAGCAGCAGGGCTACAGGGGCGAACACTGAAGCTTTCTTT; CDR3 protein: CASSRATGANTEAFF
clone size: -; V gene: TRBV12-3/TRBV12-4; J gene: TRBJ1-5; D gene: -; CDR3 DNA: TGTGCCAGCAGTTTATCTCAGGGTCAGCCCCAGCATTTT; CDR3 protein: CASSLSQGQPQHF
clone size: many; V gene: TRBV6-2/TRBV6-3; J gene: TRBJ2-7; D gene: TRBD2; CDR3 DNA: TGTGCCAGCAGTTACTTTGGACGGGAGGCCACCTCCGGCTACGAGCAGTACTTC; CDR3 protein: CASSYFGREATSGYEQYF
clone size: few; V gene: TRBV5-1; J gene: TRBJ2-7; D gene: -; CDR3 DNA: TGCGCCAGCAGCTTAAGACAGCACTCCTACGAGCAGTACTTC; CDR3 protein: CASSLRQHSYEQYF
clone size: many; V gene: TRBV20-1; J gene: TRBJ2-7; D gene: -; CDR3 DNA: TGCAGTGCTAGAGATAGGGTAATTCCCTACGAGCAGTACTTC; CDR3 protein: CSARDRVIPYEQYF
clone size: many; V gene: TRBV6-2/TRBV6-3; J gene: TRBJ1-5; D gene: -; CDR3 DNA: TGTGCCATAGGACAGCTTGTTAATCAGCCCCAGCATTTT; CDR3 protein: CAIGQLVNQPQHF
clone size: many; V gene: TRBV5-1; J gene: TRBJ1-2; D gene: -; CDR3 DNA: TGCGCCAGCAGCTTGACCCCCCAAAATGGCTACACCTTC; CDR3 protein: CASSLTPQNGYTF
clone size: many; V gene: TRBV12-5; J gene: TRBJ2-6; D gene: -; CDR3 DNA: TGTGCTAGTGCCGAAGACGGAGCGGCAGGGGCCAACGTCCTGACTTTC; CDR3 protein: CASAEDGAAGANVLTF
clone size: many; V gene: TRBV2; J gene: TRBJ2-7; D gene: TRBD2; CDR3 DNA: TGTGCCAGCAGTGAAATAGCGGGAGGGCTTCGTGAGCAGTACTTC; CDR3 protein: CASSEIAGGLREQYF
clone size: many; V gene: TRBV28; J gene: TRBJ2-7; D gene: -; CDR3 DNA: TGTGCCAGCAGTTTGGTGGGGGGGCCCGAGCAGTACTTC; CDR3 protein: CASSLVGGPEQYF
clone size: many; V gene: TRBV27; J gene: TRBJ1-3; D gene: -; CDR3 DNA: TGTGCCAGCAGCTCGGGACCTTCCTCTGGAAACACCATATATTTT; CDR3 protein: CASSSGPSSGNTIYF
clone size: -; V gene: TRBV12-3/TRBV12-4; J gene: TRBJ1-1; D gene: TRBD1; CDR3 DNA: TGTGCCAGCAGTTTCGGCGGGACAGTGAACACTGAAGCTTTCTTT; CDR3 protein: CASSFGGTVNTEAFF
clone size: many; V gene: TRBV7-6; J gene: TRBJ2-6; D gene: TRBD1; CDR3 DNA: TGTGCCAGCAGGCCGGGACAGGGTCCTTACTCTGGGGCCAACGTCCTGACTTTC; CDR3 protein: CASRPGQGPYSGANVLTF